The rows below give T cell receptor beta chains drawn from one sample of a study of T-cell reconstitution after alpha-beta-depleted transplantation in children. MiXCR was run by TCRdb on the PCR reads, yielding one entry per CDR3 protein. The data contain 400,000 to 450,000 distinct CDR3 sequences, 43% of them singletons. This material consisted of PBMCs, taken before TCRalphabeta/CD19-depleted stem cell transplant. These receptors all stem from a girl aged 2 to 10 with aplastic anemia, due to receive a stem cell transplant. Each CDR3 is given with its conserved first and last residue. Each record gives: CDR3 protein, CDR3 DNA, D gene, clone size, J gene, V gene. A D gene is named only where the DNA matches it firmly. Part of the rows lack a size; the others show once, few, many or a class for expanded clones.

cdr3_aa: CATPTDTQYF
cdr3_nt: TGTGCCACCCCCACAGATACGCAGTATTTT
d_call: NA
clone_size: few
j_call: TRBJ2-3
v_call: TRBV12-3/TRBV12-4

cdr3_aa: CASSLLGGPTYEQYF
cdr3_nt: TGCGCCAGCAGCTTGTTAGGGGGTCCGACCTACGAGCAGTACTTC
d_call: NA
clone_size: NA
j_call: TRBJ2-7
v_call: TRBV5-1

cdr3_aa: CASSDRGGHQPQHF
cdr3_nt: TGTGCCAGTAGTGACAGGGGAGGCCATCAGCCCCAGCATTTT
d_call: TRBD1
clone_size: NA
j_call: TRBJ1-5
v_call: TRBV19

cdr3_aa: CASREEGSTDTQYF
cdr3_nt: TGTGCTAGCAGAGAGGAGGGTAGCACAGATACGCAGTATTTT
d_call: NA
clone_size: NA
j_call: TRBJ2-3
v_call: TRBV12-5

cdr3_aa: CSARERLGNEQFF
cdr3_nt: TGCAGTGCTAGAGAGAGATTAGGCAATGAGCAGTTCTTC
d_call: NA
clone_size: many
j_call: TRBJ2-1
v_call: TRBV20-1

cdr3_aa: CSLRDTNTGELFF
cdr3_nt: TGCAGCCTCCGGGACACGAACACCGGGGAGCTGTTTTTT
d_call: NA
clone_size: NA
j_call: TRBJ2-2
v_call: TRBV29-1

cdr3_aa: CSARGDPTETQYF
cdr3_nt: TGCAGTGCTCGGGGAGACCCCACGGAGACCCAGTACTTC
d_call: NA
clone_size: few
j_call: TRBJ2-5
v_call: TRBV20-1

cdr3_aa: CASSRTGDLYEQYF
cdr3_nt: TGCGCCAGCAGCCGGACAGGCGACCTCTACGAGCAGTACTTC
d_call: TRBD1
clone_size: many
j_call: TRBJ2-7
v_call: TRBV4-1

cdr3_aa: CASSLTGGGSEQYF
cdr3_nt: TGTGCCAGCAGCTTGACAGGGGGAGGCAGCGAGCAGTACTTC
d_call: TRBD1
clone_size: NA
j_call: TRBJ2-7
v_call: TRBV7-3

cdr3_aa: CASSQTLERLYNEQFF
cdr3_nt: TGCGCCAGCAGCCAGACTCTAGAGAGGTTATACAATGAGCAGTTCTTC
d_call: NA
clone_size: few
j_call: TRBJ2-1
v_call: TRBV4-3

cdr3_aa: CASSLEGIRADTQYF
cdr3_nt: TGCGCCAGCAGCTTGGAGGGTATTCGAGCAGATACGCAGTATTTT
d_call: NA
clone_size: NA
j_call: TRBJ2-3
v_call: TRBV5-1

cdr3_aa: CASTPLWDGYTF
cdr3_nt: TGTGCCAGCACCCCACTTTGGGATGGCTACACCTTC
d_call: NA
clone_size: many
j_call: TRBJ1-2
v_call: TRBV12-3/TRBV12-4

cdr3_aa: CASSQDAQDTQYF
cdr3_nt: TGCGCCAGCAGCCAAGATGCGCAAGATACGCAGTATTTT
d_call: NA
clone_size: NA
j_call: TRBJ2-3
v_call: TRBV4-1

cdr3_aa: CAWRDRARGYTF
cdr3_nt: TGTGCCTGGAGGGACAGGGCTAGGGGCTACACCTTC
d_call: TRBD1
clone_size: NA
j_call: TRBJ1-2
v_call: TRBV30